This TCR beta chain was identified in a study of shared clonotypes between healthy human individuals. Across the study: For every donor, three CD4 naive, three CD4 memory, two CD8 naive and one CD8 memory plates were used.

The deep-level immunoSEQ assay was used. Only in-frame clones appear in the TCRdb table, and some are missing; sequencing was by immunoSEQ multiplex PCR. The sample lists about 1,900,000 clones, approximately 94% occurring once. Notes on the study in general: The study found lower generation probabilities in non-shared clonotypes than in those shared by all four donors.

CD8 cells classed as naive were CD45RO-negative and positively selected for CCR7, excluding terminally differentiated effector memory CD45RA+ cells. In germline, CDR1 is MNHEY, CDR2 SMNVEV (reference sequence). Unmatched junction bases numbered 7, after V lost 5 bases and J lost 7 bases. The CDR3 covers 15 residues. Comments on this clone: Its antigen is unidentified.

The TCR comes from a man in his late teens or twenties in good health. This chain links TRBV27 with TRBJ2-1, with 11 bases lining up with TRBD2. Sample: naive CD8+ T cells sorted from blood. The CDR3 protein is CASSPLAGGLNEQFF. The CDR3 DNA sequence: TGTGCCAGCAGTCCCCTAGCGGGAGGATTGAATGAGCAGTTCTTC.